This TCR beta chain was sequenced in a study of T cell responses to AZD1222 COVID-19 vaccine. General observations from the study: Donors were mostly white British, more females; clonal diversity possibly underestimated. In all cases, repertoires were sampled only after the peak T cell response. The breadth and depth of Spike-specific TCRs increased once two AZD1222 doses had been given. Seropositive status at baseline applied to only a handful of AZD1222 recipients.

Profiling relied on immunoSEQ multiplex PCR, and the TCRdb table lists in-frame clones only, not all of them. The sample lists 44,000 or so clones, 65% to 85% occurring once. In this sample, this clone is medium-sized. Its matching antigen is unknown. Within the sample, other DNA sequences also encode this same CDR3. V was pared by 5 bases and J by 4 bases, with 16 bases between. The CDR3 consists of 15 residues. Germline V CDR1 and CDR2: ENHRY, SYGVKD. V and J are TRBV10-3 and TRBJ2-3; TRBD1 is a possible D gene (9 bases). The source is an adult in good health. Sequences were derived from peripheral blood, sampled on day 0 of AZD1222 vaccination. The CDR3 region is CAISNRGRGADTQYF. In DNA form, the CDR3 reads TGTGCCATCAGTAACAGGGGGCGGGGGGCAGATACGCAGTATTTT.